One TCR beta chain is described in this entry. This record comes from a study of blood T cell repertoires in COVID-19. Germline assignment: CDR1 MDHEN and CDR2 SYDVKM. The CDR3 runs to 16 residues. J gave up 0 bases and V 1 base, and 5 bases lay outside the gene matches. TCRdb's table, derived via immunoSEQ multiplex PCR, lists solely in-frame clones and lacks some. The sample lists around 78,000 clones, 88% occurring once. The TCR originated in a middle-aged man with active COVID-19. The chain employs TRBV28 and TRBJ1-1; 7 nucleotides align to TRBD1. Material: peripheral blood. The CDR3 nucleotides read TGTGCCAGCAGTTTATTTGGGCAGGGGGTGAACACTGAAGCTTTCTTT. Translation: CASSLFGQGVNTEAFF.